These 17 T cell receptor beta chains share one sample of origin, sequenced in a study of T cell responses to AZD1222 COVID-19 vaccine. The method was immunoSEQ multiplex PCR; TCRdb's version includes in-frame clones alone and lacks a portion of them. The sample contains some 120,000 clones, approximately 83% of which appear only once. Source: peripheral blood, taken on day 0 of MenACWY control vaccination. These receptors originate from an adult in good health.

The CDR3: CSVKMGNNQPQHF. The CDR3 bases are TGCAGCGTTAAGATGGGAAATAATCAGCCCCAGCATTTT. V gene TRBV29-1 combines with J gene TRBJ1-5; D gene uncertain. CDR1 and CDR2 from the germline V gene are SQVTM and ANQGSEA. The CDR3 is made up of 13 amino acids. V dropped 5 bases and J dropped 4 bases, with 12 bases sitting between them.

The V gene is TRBV29-1, the J gene TRBJ2-1; tentative D call: TRBD2 (6 bases). Germline CDR1 reads SQVTM; CDR2 reads ANQGSEA. The CDR3 length is 12 residues. V gave up 4 bases and J gave up 5 bases, with 9 bases separating them. This chain's CDR3 is CSVGRGNNEQFF. CDR3 in DNA: TGCAGCGTTGGACGGGGGAACAATGAGCAGTTCTTC.

The chain links TRBV6-5 to TRBJ1-1; the D is unclear. The CDR3 loop spans 15 amino acids. Per the germline V gene, CDR1 is MNHEY and CDR2 is SVGAGI. V was pared by 4 bases and J by 5 bases, with 17 bases between. CDR3 sequence reads: CASSWNDGRRTEAFF. CDR3 bases: TGTGCCAGCAGTTGGAATGACGGCAGACGGACTGAAGCTTTCTTT.

The chain carries TRBV23-1 and TRBJ2-3, with D maybe TRBD2 (5 bases). TRBV23-1 is noted as an ORF with a role that remains uncertain. This CDR3 contains 15 residues. The V end was cut by 7 bases, the J end by 2 bases, with 16 bases between. The chain's CDR3 is CASNPSRTLTDTQYF. The CDR3 coding sequence is TGCGCCAGCAATCCCTCCCGGACTCTCACAGATACGCAGTATTTT.

The J gene is TRBJ2-3, the V gene TRBV3-1 (or the pseudogene TRBV3-2); no clear D gene. The length of the CDR3 is 19 residues. V shed 0 bases and J shed 0 bases, with 19 bases lying between them. Germline V gene lookup returns CDR1 LGHDT and CDR2 YNNKEL (reference sequence). The CDR3 region has the DNA TGTGCCAGCAGCCAAGATCCTCTTACTTCCCCCTCTAGCACAGATACGCAGTATTTT. Translated, it gives CASSQDPLTSPSSTDTQYF.

This clone was observed once. V gene TRBV19 combines with J gene TRBJ2-5, with D hard to call. This CDR3 has 14 amino acids. CDR1 and CDR2 from the germline V gene are LNHDA and SQIVND (reference sequence). V was clipped by 6 bases and J by 0 bases, with 11 bases between them. The CDR3 DNA is TGTGCCAGTAGAGTATCCGAATACCAAGAGACCCAGTACTTC. Protein product: CASRVSEYQETQYF. Full variable domain (missing parts from reference TRBV19 and TRBJ2-5): DGGITQSPKYLFRKEGQNVTLSCEQNLNHDAMYWYRQDPGQGLRLIYYSQIVNDFQKGDIAEGYSVSREKKESFPLTVTSAQKNPTAFYLCASRVSEYQETQYFGPGTRLLVL.

The chain links TRBV7-2 to TRBJ1-2; D is unclear. Germline V CDR1 and CDR2: SGHTA, FQGNSA. Trimming took off 5 bases at V and 5 bases at J, with 15 bases between the two ends. The CDR3 spans 14 residues. The CDR3 DNA sequence: TGTGCCAGCAGCCCGACCGGACTGGAATATGGCTACACCTTC. It yields the protein CASSPTGLEYGYTF. Drawing the rest from reference TRBV7-2 and TRBJ1-2, the complete variable domain is GAGVSQSPSNKVTEKGKDVELRCDPISGHTALYWYRQSLGQGLEFLIYFQGNSAPDKSGLPSDRFSAERTGGSVSTLTIQRTQQEDSAVYLCASSPTGLEYGYTFGSGTRLTVV.

This chain connects TRBV2 to TRBJ1-2; D unresolved. This CDR3 is built from 12 residues. The germline V and J ends were trimmed by 5 bases and 2 bases, with 6 bases remaining between them. The germline gives CDR1 SNHLY, CDR2 FYNNEI. The CDR3 nucleotides read TGTGCCAGCAGTCTGGTAAACTATGGCTACACCTTC. Translation gives CASSLVNYGYTF.

This clone was observed a few times. The chain is built from TRBV19 and TRBJ2-2, with D tentatively TRBD1 (7 bases). The CDR3 is made up of 17 amino acids. The V end was cut by 0 bases, the J end by 4 bases, with 15 bases between. CDR1 LNHDA and CDR2 SQIVND come from the germline V gene (reference sequence). CDR3 region: CASSIDRAGGGTGELFF. CDR3 nucleotides: TGTGCCAGTAGTATAGATCGAGCAGGGGGAGGCACCGGGGAGCTGTTTTTT.

V usage is TRBV6-2 or TRBV6-3 and J usage is TRBJ2-3; 10 bases fit TRBD2. This CDR3 is 17 amino acids long. Germline trimming cut 0 bases from V and 1 base from J; bases unmatched to any gene: 4. The V gene's germline CDR1 is MNHEY and CDR2 SVGEGT. The CDR3 reads CASSYSDLAGGTDTQYF. In DNA form, the CDR3 reads TGTGCCAGCAGTTACTCAGATCTAGCGGGGGGCACAGATACGCAGTATTTT.

The chain couples TRBV4-3 to TRBJ1-2, with a possible D match to TRBD1 (6 bases). Germline V gene data show CDR1 as LGHNA and CDR2 as YSLEER. The CDR3 extends over 14 amino acids. Trimming removed 5 bases from V and 5 bases from J, with 15 bases in between. The CDR3 is CASSTRLGGYGYTF. CDR3 in DNA: TGCGCCAGCAGCACCCGATTAGGGGGATATGGCTACACCTTC.

The chain employs TRBV6-2 or TRBV6-3 and TRBJ1-2; a possible D gene is TRBD1 (6 bases). V was clipped by 2 bases and J by 6 bases, with 19 bases between them. Germline assignment: CDR1 MNHEY and CDR2 SVGEGT. The CDR3 is 16 amino acids. In nucleotides, the CDR3 is TGTGCCAGCAGTTACCCAGGACGCGGGGGCGGTAATGGCTACACCTTC. This codes for CASSYPGRGGGNGYTF.

This rearrangement joins TRBV18 to TRBJ2-2; 10 nucleotides match TRBD2. The CDR3 sequence is 19 residues long. Trimming at V came to 1 base and at J to 1 base, leaving 9 bases not matched to a gene. Germline V gives CDR1 KGHSH, CDR2 LQKENI. The CDR3 sequence: CASSPQLGTSDENTGELFF. In DNA, the CDR3 is TGTGCCAGCTCACCACAACTCGGGACTAGCGATGAGAACACCGGGGAGCTGTTTTTT.

CDR3 sequence: CASSLLGGNTGELFF. DNA for the CDR3: TGTGCCAGCAGCTTATTAGGGGGGAACACCGGGGAGCTGTTTTTT. The chain carries TRBV7-8 and TRBJ2-2; the D gene is possibly TRBD1 (6 bases). The V and J ends lost 2 bases and 1 base respectively, with 8 bases between them. Looked up from germline, CDR1 is SGHVS and CDR2 is FQNEAQ. The CDR3 length is 15 residues.

The CDR3: CASSPGTGLNYGYTF. The CDR3 DNA follows: TGCGCCAGCAGCCCGGGGACAGGGCTGAACTATGGCTACACCTTC. J is TRBJ1-2 and V is TRBV4-1; 9 bases map to TRBD1. The trim removed 4 bases at V and 2 bases at J, leaving 5 bases unmatched. Germline lookup yields CDR1 MGHRA and CDR2 YSYEKL. The CDR3 runs 15 residues.

The V call is TRBV3-1 (or the pseudogene TRBV3-2), the J call TRBJ2-1; D gene ambiguous. The CDR3 contains 13 residues. Trimming left V 3 bases short and J 4 bases short, with 7 bases between. CDR1 LGHDT and CDR2 YNNKEL come from the germline V gene (reference sequence). In nucleotides, the CDR3 is TGTGCCAGCAGCCAGGGAAGGTACAATGAGCAGTTCTTC. Translation: CASSQGRYNEQFF.

The genes are TRBV3-1 (or the pseudogene TRBV3-2) and TRBJ1-3; no clear D gene. Germline lookup yields CDR1 LGHDT and CDR2 YNNKEL (reference sequence). This CDR3 is built from 15 residues. With 1 base removed from V and 0 bases from J, the gap between germline ends came to 7 bases. CDR3 residues: CASSQASYSGNTIYF. Written as DNA, the CDR3 is TGTGCCAGCAGCCAAGCCAGCTACTCTGGAAACACCATATATTTT.